A selection of T cell receptor beta chains follows, all from one sample in a study of T-cell reconstitution after alpha-beta-depleted transplantation in children. TCRdb processed the PCR reads anew with MiXCR; each CDR3 protein has one entry. The data hold more than 200,000 distinct CDR3 sequences, with roughly 15% observed a single time. The sequencing used PBMCs, mostly from graft donor cells, collected 360 days after TCRalphabeta/CD19-depleted stem cell transplant. These receptors were collected from a male patient under 10 years old who had a stem cell transplant for acute lymphoblastic leukemia, so the T cells may come from the graft donor. The CDR3 runs from the conserved cysteine through the conserved F or W. The order of the fields is clone size, D gene, J gene, V gene, CDR3 protein, CDR3 DNA. A D gene is named only where the DNA matches it firmly. Clone size is shown for a subset of rows, as once, few, many or a class of expanded clone.

clone_size: NA
d_call: TRBD2
j_call: TRBJ2-3
v_call: TRBV7-6
cdr3_aa: CASSRYVLAGQDTQYF
cdr3_nt: TGTGCCAGCAGCCGGTATGTGTTAGCGGGGCAAGATACGCAGTATTTT

clone_size: many
d_call: TRBD2
j_call: TRBJ2-3
v_call: TRBV18
cdr3_aa: CASSPGLAGTDTQYF
cdr3_nt: TGTGCCAGCTCACCAGGACTAGCGGGCACAGATACGCAGTATTTT

clone_size: few
d_call: NA
j_call: TRBJ2-3
v_call: TRBV7-9
cdr3_aa: CASSFISGTTDTQYF
cdr3_nt: TGTGCCAGCAGCTTTATCTCGGGCACCACAGATACGCAGTATTTT

clone_size: NA
d_call: TRBD2
j_call: TRBJ2-1
v_call: TRBV30
cdr3_aa: CAGLVSNEQFF
cdr3_nt: TGTGCAGGACTAGTCAGCAATGAGCAGTTCTTC

clone_size: few
d_call: NA
j_call: TRBJ2-3
v_call: TRBV12-3/TRBV12-4
cdr3_aa: CASSLALGDTQYF
cdr3_nt: TGTGCCAGCAGTTTAGCGCTAGGAGATACGCAGTATTTT

clone_size: NA
d_call: TRBD1
j_call: TRBJ1-4
v_call: TRBV7-9
cdr3_aa: CASSLEAGGLEKLFF
cdr3_nt: TGTGCCAGCAGCTTAGAGGCAGGGGGCCTAGAAAAACTGTTTTTT

clone_size: few
d_call: TRBD1
j_call: TRBJ2-7
v_call: TRBV5-1
cdr3_aa: CASSFKPHRGTYEQYF
cdr3_nt: TGCGCCAGCAGCTTCAAACCACACAGGGGAACCTACGAGCAGTACTTC

clone_size: NA
d_call: NA
j_call: TRBJ2-7
v_call: TRBV7-9
cdr3_aa: CASSLRDSVYEQYF
cdr3_nt: TGTGCCAGCAGCCTACGGGACTCTGTTTACGAGCAGTACTTC

clone_size: NA
d_call: NA
j_call: TRBJ1-4
v_call: TRBV3-1
cdr3_aa: CASSQGWRTNEKLFF
cdr3_nt: TGTGCCAGCAGCCAAGGATGGAGAACTAATGAAAAACTGTTTTTT

clone_size: NA
d_call: TRBD1
j_call: TRBJ1-1
v_call: TRBV5-1
cdr3_aa: CASSYAPGQLEAFF
cdr3_nt: TGCGCCAGCAGCTACGCTCCGGGACAGCTTGAAGCTTTCTTT

clone_size: NA
d_call: TRBD2
j_call: TRBJ2-1
v_call: TRBV5-6
cdr3_aa: CASSRPDLSGANEQFF
cdr3_nt: TGTGCCAGCAGCCGGCCGGATTTGAGCGGGGCCAATGAGCAGTTCTTC

clone_size: NA
d_call: NA
j_call: TRBJ1-1
v_call: TRBV7-9
cdr3_aa: CAGVGGQTEAFF
cdr3_nt: TGTGCCGGGGTGGGGGGACAAACTGAAGCTTTCTTT

clone_size: few
d_call: NA
j_call: TRBJ2-5
v_call: TRBV5-1
cdr3_aa: CASSRDPGFQETQYF
cdr3_nt: TGCGCCAGCAGTCGAGACCCTGGTTTCCAAGAGACCCAGTACTTC

clone_size: few
d_call: NA
j_call: TRBJ2-3
v_call: TRBV7-9
cdr3_aa: CASRKESSTDTQYF
cdr3_nt: TGTGCCAGCAGGAAGGAGTCTAGCACAGATACGCAGTATTTT

clone_size: few
d_call: NA
j_call: TRBJ1-4
v_call: TRBV10-3
cdr3_aa: CAISAGRQSNEKLFF
cdr3_nt: TGTGCCATCAGTGCGGGCCGACAGTCTAATGAAAAACTGTTTTTT

clone_size: few
d_call: NA
j_call: TRBJ2-3
v_call: TRBV5-6
cdr3_aa: CASSLLSSFLGFGTDTQYF
cdr3_nt: TGTGCCAGCAGCTTGCTTAGTAGTTTTTTGGGGTTCGGCACAGATACGCAGTATTTT

clone_size: few
d_call: NA
j_call: TRBJ2-7
v_call: TRBV28
cdr3_aa: CASSFGGNPPYEQYF
cdr3_nt: TGTGCCAGCAGTTTTGGGGGGAACCCCCCTTACGAGCAGTACTTC

clone_size: NA
d_call: TRBD1
j_call: TRBJ2-7
v_call: TRBV10-3
cdr3_aa: CAISEMDRTQYF
cdr3_nt: TGTGCCATCAGTGAGATGGACAGGACGCAGTACTTC

clone_size: few
d_call: NA
j_call: TRBJ2-3
v_call: TRBV7-6
cdr3_aa: CASSLRAGSVILDTQYF
cdr3_nt: TGTGCCAGCAGCTTAAGGGCGGGCTCGGTGATTTTAGATACGCAGTATTTT

clone_size: few
d_call: NA
j_call: TRBJ1-2
v_call: TRBV29-1
cdr3_aa: CSVQPRGLAVGYTF
cdr3_nt: TGCAGCGTCCAGCCCCGGGGCCTCGCTGTAGGCTACACCTTC

clone_size: few
d_call: NA
j_call: TRBJ2-1
v_call: TRBV7-8
cdr3_aa: CASSLARLYNEQFF
cdr3_nt: TGTGCCAGCAGCTTAGCGCGGCTCTACAATGAGCAGTTCTTC

clone_size: few
d_call: NA
j_call: TRBJ2-5
v_call: TRBV28
cdr3_aa: CASSPPEDWGETQYF
cdr3_nt: TGTGCCAGCAGTCCCCCCGAGGACTGGGGGGAGACCCAGTACTTC

clone_size: NA
d_call: NA
j_call: TRBJ1-5
v_call: TRBV19
cdr3_aa: CASRLGLLNQPQHF
cdr3_nt: TGTGCCAGTAGGCTGGGGCTCCTCAATCAGCCCCAGCATTTT

clone_size: few
d_call: NA
j_call: TRBJ2-5
v_call: TRBV7-2
cdr3_aa: CASSLAPDRTQYF
cdr3_nt: TGTGCCAGCAGCTTAGCCCCGGACAGGACCCAGTACTTC

clone_size: many
d_call: NA
j_call: TRBJ1-4
v_call: TRBV29-1
cdr3_aa: CSVGEGTSEKLFF
cdr3_nt: TGCAGCGTTGGGGAGGGGACAAGTGAAAAACTGTTTTTT

clone_size: few
d_call: NA
j_call: TRBJ1-1
v_call: TRBV5-1
cdr3_aa: CASSTQPGRFEAFF
cdr3_nt: TGCGCCAGCAGCACGCAGCCTGGACGGTTCGAAGCTTTCTTT

clone_size: NA
d_call: NA
j_call: TRBJ2-7
v_call: TRBV5-1
cdr3_aa: CASTGEYEQYF
cdr3_nt: TGCGCCAGCACGGGGGAGTACGAGCAGTACTTC

clone_size: NA
d_call: NA
j_call: TRBJ1-5
v_call: TRBV2
cdr3_aa: CASSENSYNQPQHF
cdr3_nt: TGTGCCAGCAGTGAAAACAGCTACAATCAGCCCCAGCATTTT

clone_size: few
d_call: TRBD1
j_call: TRBJ1-6
v_call: TRBV7-2
cdr3_aa: CASSSGQVSPLHF
cdr3_nt: TGTGCCAGCAGCTCAGGACAGGTTTCACCCCTCCACTTT

clone_size: many
d_call: NA
j_call: TRBJ1-1
v_call: TRBV29-1
cdr3_aa: CSVLTHLGDVNTEAFF
cdr3_nt: TGCAGCGTCCTAACCCACCTTGGGGACGTGAACACTGAAGCTTTCTTT

clone_size: few
d_call: TRBD1
j_call: TRBJ1-5
v_call: TRBV6-5
cdr3_aa: CASSYSTGGDQPQHF
cdr3_nt: TGTGCCAGCAGTTACTCGACAGGGGGCGACCAGCCCCAGCATTTT

clone_size: NA
d_call: TRBD1
j_call: TRBJ2-2
v_call: TRBV3-1
cdr3_aa: CASSHRDRVNSGELFF
cdr3_nt: TGTGCCAGCAGCCACCGGGACAGGGTAAACTCCGGGGAGCTGTTTTTT

clone_size: NA
d_call: NA
j_call: TRBJ2-3
v_call: TRBV5-4
cdr3_aa: CASSFMGATTDTQYF
cdr3_nt: TGTGCCAGCAGCTTCATGGGGGCTACCACAGATACGCAGTATTTT

clone_size: NA
d_call: NA
j_call: TRBJ1-1
v_call: TRBV29-1
cdr3_aa: CSVEVRGARTEAFF
cdr3_nt: TGCAGCGTTGAAGTAAGGGGGGCGCGTACTGAAGCTTTCTTT

clone_size: few
d_call: TRBD1
j_call: TRBJ2-7
v_call: TRBV11-2
cdr3_aa: CASSLDLAGGAYEQYF
cdr3_nt: TGTGCCAGCAGCTTAGATTTGGCAGGGGGAGCCTACGAGCAGTACTTC

clone_size: once
d_call: NA
j_call: TRBJ2-2
v_call: TRBV12-3/TRBV12-4
cdr3_aa: CASSPSRPANTGELFF
cdr3_nt: TGTGCCAGCAGCCCAAGTAGACCCGCGAACACCGGGGAGCTGTTTTTT

clone_size: NA
d_call: TRBD1
j_call: TRBJ2-5
v_call: TRBV29-1
cdr3_aa: CSADTGGPPVAAQYF
cdr3_nt: TGCAGCGCAGACACAGGGGGCCCTCCCGTAGCGGCCCAGTACTTC

clone_size: few
d_call: TRBD2
j_call: TRBJ2-5
v_call: TRBV7-2
cdr3_aa: CASSIQGGVETQYF
cdr3_nt: TGTGCCAGCAGCATCCAGGGAGGGGTTGAGACCCAGTACTTC

clone_size: NA
d_call: TRBD2
j_call: TRBJ2-6
v_call: TRBV7-6
cdr3_aa: CASSLSGGEISGANVLTF
cdr3_nt: TGTGCCAGCAGCCTCAGCGGGGGGGAAATTTCTGGGGCCAACGTCCTGACTTTC

clone_size: NA
d_call: TRBD1
j_call: TRBJ2-7
v_call: TRBV12-3/TRBV12-4
cdr3_aa: CASSAGTGDVQYF
cdr3_nt: TGTGCCAGCAGTGCCGGGACAGGGGATGTGCAGTACTTC

clone_size: few
d_call: TRBD2
j_call: TRBJ2-3
v_call: TRBV5-6
cdr3_aa: CASSHRGVAGADTQYF
cdr3_nt: TGTGCCAGCAGCCACCGTGGGGTAGCGGGGGCAGATACGCAGTATTTT